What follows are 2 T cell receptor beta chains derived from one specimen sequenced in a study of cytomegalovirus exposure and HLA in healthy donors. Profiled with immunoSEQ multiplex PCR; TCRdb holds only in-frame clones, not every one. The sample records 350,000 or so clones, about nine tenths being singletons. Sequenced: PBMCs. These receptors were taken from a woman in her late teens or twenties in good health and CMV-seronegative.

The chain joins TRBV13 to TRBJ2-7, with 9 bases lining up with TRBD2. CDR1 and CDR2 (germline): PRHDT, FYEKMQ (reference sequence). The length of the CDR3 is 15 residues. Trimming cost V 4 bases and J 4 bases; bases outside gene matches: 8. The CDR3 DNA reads TGTGCCAGCAGCTGGCGGACTAGCGAGGGGTACGAGCAGTACTTC. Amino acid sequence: CASSWRTSEGYEQYF. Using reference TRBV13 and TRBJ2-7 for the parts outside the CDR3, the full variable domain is AAGVIQSPRHLIKEKRETATLKCYPIPRHDTVYWYQQGPGQDPQFLISFYEKMQSDKGSIPDRFSAQQFSDYHSELNMSSLELGDSALYFCASSWRTSEGYEQYFGPGTRLTVT.

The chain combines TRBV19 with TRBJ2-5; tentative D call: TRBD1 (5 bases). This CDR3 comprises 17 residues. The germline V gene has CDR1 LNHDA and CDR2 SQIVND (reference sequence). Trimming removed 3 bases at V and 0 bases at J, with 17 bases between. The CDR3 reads CASSMKGLDPYQETQYF. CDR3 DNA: TGTGCCAGTAGTATGAAGGGGTTGGACCCCTACCAAGAGACCCAGTACTTC.